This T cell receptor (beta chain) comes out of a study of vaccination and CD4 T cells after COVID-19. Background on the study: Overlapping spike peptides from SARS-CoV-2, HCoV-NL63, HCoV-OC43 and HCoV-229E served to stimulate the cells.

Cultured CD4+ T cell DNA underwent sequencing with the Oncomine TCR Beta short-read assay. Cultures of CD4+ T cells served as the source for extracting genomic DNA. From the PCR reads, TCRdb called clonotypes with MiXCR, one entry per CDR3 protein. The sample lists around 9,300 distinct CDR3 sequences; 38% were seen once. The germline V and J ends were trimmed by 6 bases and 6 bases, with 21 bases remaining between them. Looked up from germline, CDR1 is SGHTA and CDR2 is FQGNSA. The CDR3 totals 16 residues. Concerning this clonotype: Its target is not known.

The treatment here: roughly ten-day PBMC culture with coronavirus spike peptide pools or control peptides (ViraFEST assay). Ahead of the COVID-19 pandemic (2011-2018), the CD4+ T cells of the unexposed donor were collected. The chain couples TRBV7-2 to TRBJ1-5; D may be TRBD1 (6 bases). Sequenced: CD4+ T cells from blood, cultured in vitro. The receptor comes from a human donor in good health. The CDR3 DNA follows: TGTGCCAGCAGTCAAAGCACCACAGGGTTAGGTCAGCCCCAGCATTTT. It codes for CASSQSTTGLGQPQHF.